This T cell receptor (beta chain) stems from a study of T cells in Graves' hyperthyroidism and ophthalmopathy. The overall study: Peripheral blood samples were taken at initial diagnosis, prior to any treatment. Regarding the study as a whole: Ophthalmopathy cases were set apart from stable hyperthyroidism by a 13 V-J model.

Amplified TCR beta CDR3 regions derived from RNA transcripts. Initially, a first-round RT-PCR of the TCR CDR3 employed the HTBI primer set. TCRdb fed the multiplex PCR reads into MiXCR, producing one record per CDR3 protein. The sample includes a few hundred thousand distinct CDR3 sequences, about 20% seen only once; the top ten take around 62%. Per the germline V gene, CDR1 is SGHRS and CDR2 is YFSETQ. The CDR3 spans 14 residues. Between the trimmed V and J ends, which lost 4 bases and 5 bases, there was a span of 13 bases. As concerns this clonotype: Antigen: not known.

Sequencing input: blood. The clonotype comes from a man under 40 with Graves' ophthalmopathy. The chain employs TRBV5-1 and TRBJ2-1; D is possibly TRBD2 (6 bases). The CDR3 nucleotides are TGCGCCAGCAGCCCCGAGCGGGCCAACAATGAGCAGTTCTTC. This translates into CASSPERANNEQFF.